The rows below give T cell receptor beta chains drawn from one sample of a study of blood T cell repertoires in COVID-19. The repertoire was sequenced with immunoSEQ multiplex PCR; TCRdb's copy has only in-frame clones and lacks some. The sample lists about 320,000 clones; around four fifths were seen once. Input material: peripheral blood. The receptors were sampled from a woman aged 45-65 years with acute or convalescent COVID-19. Each CDR3 is given with its conserved first and last residue. The order of the fields is D gene, CDR3 length, V gene, J gene, CDR3 protein, CDR3 DNA. A D gene is named only where the DNA matches it firmly.

D gene: TRBD1
CDR3 length: 14
V gene: TRBV27
J gene: TRBJ1-5
CDR3 protein: CASSSNRGNQPQHF
CDR3 DNA: TGTGCCAGCAGTTCAAACAGGGGTAATCAGCCCCAGCATTTT

D gene: .
CDR3 length: 13
V gene: TRBV6-5
J gene: TRBJ1-5
CDR3 protein: CASSYRLDQPQHF
CDR3 DNA: TGTGCCAGCAGTTACCGACTGGATCAGCCCCAGCATTTT

D gene: TRBD1
CDR3 length: 12
V gene: TRBV6-6
J gene: TRBJ1-5
CDR3 protein: CASRTGTEPQHF
CDR3 DNA: TGTGCCAGCAGGACAGGGACTGAGCCCCAGCATTTT

D gene: .
CDR3 length: 14
V gene: TRBV15
J gene: TRBJ1-3
CDR3 protein: CATADLRGGNTIYF
CDR3 DNA: TGTGCCACCGCGGACCTTCGGGGAGGAAACACCATATATTTT

D gene: .
CDR3 length: 16
V gene: TRBV10-2
J gene: TRBJ1-5
CDR3 protein: CASSETPDYSNQPQHF
CDR3 DNA: TGCGCCAGCAGTGAAACACCCGACTATAGCAATCAGCCCCAGCATTTT

D gene: .
CDR3 length: 15
V gene: TRBV6-5
J gene: TRBJ1-1
CDR3 protein: CASRAEPARETEAFF
CDR3 DNA: TGTGCCAGCAGGGCCGAACCGGCCAGGGAAACTGAAGCTTTCTTT

D gene: .
CDR3 length: 16
V gene: TRBV11-2
J gene: TRBJ2-3
CDR3 protein: CASTLNRRSSTDTQYF
CDR3 DNA: TGTGCCAGCACCTTAAACAGGAGATCTAGCACAGATACGCAGTATTTT

D gene: TRBD2
CDR3 length: 16
V gene: TRBV5-6
J gene: TRBJ2-1
CDR3 protein: CASSLVGLAGSGEQFF
CDR3 DNA: TGTGCCAGCAGCTTGGTGGGACTAGCGGGATCTGGTGAGCAGTTCTTC

D gene: .
CDR3 length: 14
V gene: TRBV5-1
J gene: TRBJ1-2
CDR3 protein: CASGWGQELDGYTF
CDR3 DNA: TGCGCCAGTGGTTGGGGGCAGGAATTGGATGGCTACACCTTC

D gene: .
CDR3 length: 16
V gene: TRBV15
J gene: TRBJ2-2
CDR3 protein: CATSGGGRERTGELFF
CDR3 DNA: TGTGCCACCAGCGGAGGAGGCAGGGAACGGACCGGGGAGCTGTTTTTT